This TCR beta chain was sequenced for a study of OX40 agonist ivuxolimab in advanced cancers. Produced via immunoSEQ multiplex PCR; TCRdb's table is partial and in-frame only. The sample carries over 45,000 clones, 84% recorded once. Broader study findings: At 0.1 to 3.0 mg/kg, clonal expansion of CD4+ and CD8+ blood T cells had occurred by week 6.

The CDR3 has 15 amino acids. Germline-derived CDR1 and CDR2 are SGHTA and FQGNSA. Trimming removed 2 bases at V and 0 bases at J, with 10 bases between. Turning to this clone: Its cognate antigen is unknown.

The TCR comes from an adult with an advanced solid tumor such as melanoma, head and neck, liver or kidney cancer. The source material was CD4+ or CD8+ T cells sorted from blood, sampled in a trial of the OX40 agonist ivuxolimab. The rearrangement links TRBV7-2 to TRBJ1-2, with D perhaps TRBD1 (6 bases). The CDR3 loop is CASSLNDRPNYGYTF. As DNA, the CDR3 is TGTGCCAGCAGCTTAAACGACAGGCCTAACTATGGCTACACCTTC.